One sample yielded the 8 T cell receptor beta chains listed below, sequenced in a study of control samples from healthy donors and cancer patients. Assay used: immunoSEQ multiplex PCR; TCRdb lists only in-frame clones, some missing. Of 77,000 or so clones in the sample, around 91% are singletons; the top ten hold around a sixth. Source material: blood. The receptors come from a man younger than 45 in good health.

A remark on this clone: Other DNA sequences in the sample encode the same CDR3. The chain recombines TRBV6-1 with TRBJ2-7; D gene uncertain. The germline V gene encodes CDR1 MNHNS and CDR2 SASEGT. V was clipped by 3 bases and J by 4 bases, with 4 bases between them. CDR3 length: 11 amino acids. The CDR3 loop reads CASSEGYEQYF. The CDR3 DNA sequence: TGTGCCAGCAGTGAGGGTTACGAGCAGTACTTC.

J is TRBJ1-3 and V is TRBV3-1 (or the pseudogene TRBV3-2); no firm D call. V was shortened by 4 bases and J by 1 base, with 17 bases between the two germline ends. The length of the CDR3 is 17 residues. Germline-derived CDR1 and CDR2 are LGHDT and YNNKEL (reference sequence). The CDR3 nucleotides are TGTGCCAGCAGCCCCGGGAAGGGAGGCTCATCTGGAAACACCATATATTTT. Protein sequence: CASSPGKGGSSGNTIYF.

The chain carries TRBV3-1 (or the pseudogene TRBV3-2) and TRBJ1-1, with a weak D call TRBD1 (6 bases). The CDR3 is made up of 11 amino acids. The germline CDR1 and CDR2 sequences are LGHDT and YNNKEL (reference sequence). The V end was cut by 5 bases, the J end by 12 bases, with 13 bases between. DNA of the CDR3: TGTGCCAGCAGCTCCGGACAGTTTACTTTCTTT. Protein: CASSSGQFTFF.

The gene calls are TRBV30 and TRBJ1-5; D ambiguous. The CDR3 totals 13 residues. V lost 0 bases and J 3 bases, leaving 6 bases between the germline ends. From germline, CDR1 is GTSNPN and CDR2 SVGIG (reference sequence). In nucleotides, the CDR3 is TGTGCCTGGAGTGTGGCCACCAATCAGCCCCAGCATTTT. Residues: CAWSVATNQPQHF.

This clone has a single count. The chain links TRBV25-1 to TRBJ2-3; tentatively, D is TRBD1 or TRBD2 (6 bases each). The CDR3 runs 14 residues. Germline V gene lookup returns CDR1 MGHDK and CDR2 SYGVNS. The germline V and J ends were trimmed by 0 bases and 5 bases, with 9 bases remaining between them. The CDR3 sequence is CASSEYEGGDTQYF. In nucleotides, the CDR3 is TGTGCCAGCAGTGAATATGAGGGGGGAGATACGCAGTATTTT.

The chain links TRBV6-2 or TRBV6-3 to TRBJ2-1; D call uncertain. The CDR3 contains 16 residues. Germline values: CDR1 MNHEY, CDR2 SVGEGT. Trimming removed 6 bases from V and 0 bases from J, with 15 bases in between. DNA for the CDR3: TGTGCCAGCAGCCCGATCAGCTCCCCCTCCTACAATGAGCAGTTCTTC. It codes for CASSPISSPSYNEQFF.

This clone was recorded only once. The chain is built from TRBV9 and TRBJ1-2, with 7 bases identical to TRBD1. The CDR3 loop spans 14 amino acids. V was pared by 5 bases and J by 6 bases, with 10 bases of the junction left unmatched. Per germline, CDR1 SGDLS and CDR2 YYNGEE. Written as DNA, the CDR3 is TGTGCCAGCAGTGAGGGGCCAGGGGGAGATGGCTACACCTTC. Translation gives CASSEGPGGDGYTF.

The CDR3 DNA reads as TGTGCCAGCAGCTTAGCCGGGGTCTCCAATCAGCCCCAGCATTTT. As protein: CASSLAGVSNQPQHF. The gene calls are TRBV11-2 and TRBJ1-5; D is unclear. The CDR3 spans 15 residues. V shed 1 base and J shed 3 bases, with 10 bases lying between them. Per germline, CDR1 SGHAT and CDR2 FQNNGV.